These T cell receptor beta chains were read from a single sample in a study of graft-versus-host responses after intestinal transplantation. Profiled with immunoSEQ multiplex PCR; TCRdb holds only in-frame clones, not every one. The repertoire consists of more than 90,000 clones, with more than 85% occurring once and the leading ten covering 1% to 1.5%. No antigen is known for these receptors. The sample here was unstimulated CD8+ T cells sorted from spleen or lymph node cells, taken before transplant. All receptors derive from a human donor who was the organ donor for an intestinal transplant. The conserved cysteine and the conserved F or W are not part of the CDR3 here. Size is omitted from some rows. Given values are once, few, many or a class for expanded clones.

CDR3 length: 10
J gene: TRBJ1-1
V gene: TRBV19
clone size: -
CDR3 protein: ASSIQNTEAF

CDR3 length: 12
J gene: TRBJ2-2
V gene: TRBV29-1
clone size: -
CDR3 protein: SVGQTANTGELF

CDR3 length: 11
J gene: TRBJ2-7
V gene: TRBV27
clone size: -
CDR3 protein: ASSLMGTYEQY

CDR3 length: 13
J gene: TRBJ2-3
V gene: TRBV7-6
clone size: -
CDR3 protein: ASSLAGAGTDTQY

CDR3 length: 11
J gene: TRBJ2-2
V gene: TRBV6-5
clone size: -
CDR3 protein: ASSYKGGGELF

CDR3 length: 12
J gene: TRBJ2-7
V gene: TRBV5-5
clone size: -
CDR3 protein: ASSSYELRGEQY

CDR3 length: 13
J gene: TRBJ2-1
V gene: TRBV9
clone size: -
CDR3 protein: ASSLLPGRAYEQF

CDR3 length: 13
J gene: TRBJ2-7
V gene: TRBV4-1
clone size: -
CDR3 protein: ASSQPGTGRHEQY

CDR3 length: 12
J gene: TRBJ1-5
V gene: TRBV27
clone size: -
CDR3 protein: ASRLRGSYQPQH

CDR3 length: 12
J gene: TRBJ2-2
V gene: TRBV10-2
clone size: -
CDR3 protein: ATRPGLGTGELF

CDR3 length: 12
J gene: TRBJ2-3
V gene: TRBV7-9
clone size: -
CDR3 protein: ASSLSSGGDTQY

CDR3 length: 14
J gene: TRBJ1-2
V gene: TRBV13
clone size: -
CDR3 protein: ASSLLSGGNSYGYT

CDR3 length: 12
J gene: TRBJ2-1
V gene: TRBV5-1
clone size: -
CDR3 protein: ASSLAGGHNEQF

CDR3 length: 10
J gene: TRBJ2-5
V gene: TRBV30
clone size: once
CDR3 protein: AWSGGQETQY

CDR3 length: 10
J gene: TRBJ2-7
V gene: TRBV28
clone size: -
CDR3 protein: ASSHRVYEQY

CDR3 length: 12
J gene: TRBJ2-7
V gene: TRBV7-6
clone size: -
CDR3 protein: ASSFSSGSYEQY

CDR3 length: 12
J gene: TRBJ2-1
V gene: TRBV6-5
clone size: -
CDR3 protein: ASSPRGAHNEQF

CDR3 length: 12
J gene: TRBJ2-3
V gene: TRBV18
clone size: -
CDR3 protein: ASSPTKYPDTQY

CDR3 length: 14
J gene: TRBJ2-7
V gene: TRBV18
clone size: once
CDR3 protein: ASSPDSKQGSYEQY

CDR3 length: 13
J gene: TRBJ1-2
V gene: TRBV21-1
clone size: -
CDR3 protein: ASSRPSTANYGYT

CDR3 length: 16
J gene: TRBJ2-1
V gene: TRBV6-1
clone size: -
CDR3 protein: ASSDVGGPFDRTNEQF

CDR3 length: 9
J gene: TRBJ2-3
V gene: TRBV7-9
clone size: -
CDR3 protein: ASTLEGTQY

CDR3 length: 12
J gene: TRBJ1-1
V gene: TRBV4-1
clone size: -
CDR3 protein: ASSQGPGQDEAF

CDR3 length: 11
J gene: TRBJ1-2
V gene: TRBV4-2
clone size: -
CDR3 protein: ASSHQETYGYT

CDR3 length: 14
J gene: TRBJ2-7
V gene: TRBV27
clone size: -
CDR3 protein: ASSLLPRTIGYEQY

CDR3 length: 12
J gene: TRBJ2-1
V gene: TRBV5-6
clone size: -
CDR3 protein: ASSLSWKGNEQF

CDR3 length: 16
J gene: TRBJ2-3
V gene: TRBV4-2
clone size: -
CDR3 protein: ASSQWSVVREGTDTQY

CDR3 length: 11
J gene: TRBJ2-7
V gene: TRBV25-1
clone size: -
CDR3 protein: ASKQWGGGEQY

CDR3 length: 11
J gene: TRBJ2-7
V gene: TRBV5-5
clone size: -
CDR3 protein: ASSLVGDYEQY